This TCR beta chain was profiled in a study of T-cell reconstitution after alpha-beta-depleted transplantation in children. Whole-study results and caveats: Newly made T cells mostly supplied T-cell counts and diversity one year after transplant. In some patients, recipient T cells and intrathymic progenitors surviving conditioning explained high day-60 diversity. Reportedly, roughly two months post-transplant, alpha-beta T cells arose from several hundred expanded graft clones.

For TCRbeta, the library was prepared with unique molecular identifiers. TCRdb redid the calling of the PCR reads with MiXCR, one entry per CDR3 protein. The sample yields roughly 570,000 distinct CDR3 sequences, roughly 27% seen once. Trimming shortened V by 5 bases and J by 5 bases, and 16 bases separated the two germline ends. The CDR3 is made up of 15 amino acids. On this clonotype: No antigen is known for it.

Sequencing was performed on PBMCs, taken before TCRalphabeta/CD19-depleted stem cell transplant. The source is a boy younger than two with Wiskott-Aldrich syndrome, due to receive a stem cell transplant. The chain is built from TRBV12-3 or TRBV12-4 and TRBJ2-1, with D possibly matching TRBD2 (6 bases). In nucleotides, the CDR3 is TGTGCCAGCAGTCGGGGACTTCTCACTAACAATGAGCAGTTCTTC. It encodes CASSRGLLTNNEQFF.